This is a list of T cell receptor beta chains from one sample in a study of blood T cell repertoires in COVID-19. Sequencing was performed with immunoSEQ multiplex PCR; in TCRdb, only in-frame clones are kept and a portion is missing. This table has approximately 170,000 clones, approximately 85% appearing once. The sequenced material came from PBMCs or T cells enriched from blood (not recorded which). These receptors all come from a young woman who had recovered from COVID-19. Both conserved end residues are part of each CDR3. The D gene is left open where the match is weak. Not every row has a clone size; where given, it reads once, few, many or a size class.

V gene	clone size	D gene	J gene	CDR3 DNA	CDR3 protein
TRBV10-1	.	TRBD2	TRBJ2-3	TGCGCCAGCAGTGCGACTAGCGTAACAGATACGCAGTATTTT	CASSATSVTDTQYF
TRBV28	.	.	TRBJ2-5	TGTGCCAGCAGTTTCAACAGAGAAGAGACCCAGTACTTC	CASSFNREETQYF
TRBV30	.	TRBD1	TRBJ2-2	TGTGCCTCGACAGGGACGAACACCGGGGAGCTGTTTTTT	CASTGTNTGELFF
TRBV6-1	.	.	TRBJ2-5	TGTGCCAGCAGTGTAACAGGGCCGCAAGAGACCCAGTACTTC	CASSVTGPQETQYF
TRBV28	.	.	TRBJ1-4	TGTGCCAGCGGACTAGAGGGGGAGCCTAATGAAAAACTGTTTTTT	CASGLEGEPNEKLFF
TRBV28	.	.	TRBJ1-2	TGTGCCAGCAAAAGACAGGAATATGGCTACACCTTC	CASKRQEYGYTF
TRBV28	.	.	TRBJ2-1	TGTGCCAGCACGAGAAGGGGGGGACTATACTACAATGAGCAGTTCTTC	CASTRRGGLYYNEQFF
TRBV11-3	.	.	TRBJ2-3	TGTGCCAGCAGCTCCCCGGGACTCGGCACAGATACGCAGTATTTT	CASSSPGLGTDTQYF
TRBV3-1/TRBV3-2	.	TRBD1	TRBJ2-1	TGTGCCAGCAGCCAAATCGGGACAGGGATTTACAATGAGCAGTTCTTC	CASSQIGTGIYNEQFF
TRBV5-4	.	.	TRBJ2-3	TGTGCCAGCAGCCCAGACAGGTCCATGGGCACAGATACGCAGTATTTT	CASSPDRSMGTDTQYF
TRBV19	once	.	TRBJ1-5	TGTGCCAGTAGTATTGGAGGGAGCAATCAGCCCCAGCATTTT	CASSIGGSNQPQHF
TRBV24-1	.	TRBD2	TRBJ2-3	TGTGCCACCAGTGATTGGGTGGGACTAGCGGCTAGCACAGATACGCAGTATTTT	CATSDWVGLAASTDTQYF
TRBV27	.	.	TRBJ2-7	TGTGCCAGCAGTCCCCCACTGAGAGGGGGCGAGCAGTACTTC	CASSPPLRGGEQYF
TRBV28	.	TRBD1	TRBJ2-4	TGTGCCAGCAGTTTCCACGGACAGGGTAAAGTCAAAAACATTCAGTACTTC	CASSFHGQGKVKNIQYF
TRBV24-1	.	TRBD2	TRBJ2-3	TGTGCCACCAGTGATTTTGATCTCCCGGGAGGGATTACGCAGTATTTT	CATSDFDLPGGITQYF
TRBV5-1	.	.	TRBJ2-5	TGCGCCAGCAGCTTGGTAGGCCCTAGAGACGAGACCCAGTACTTC	CASSLVGPRDETQYF
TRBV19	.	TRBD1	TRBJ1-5	TGTGCCAGTAGTAACGACAGGGGGATCGATCAGCCCCAGCATTTT	CASSNDRGIDQPQHF
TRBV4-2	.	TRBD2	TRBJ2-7	TGTGCCAGCAGCCAAGAGGTAGCGGGGGCTTACGAGCAGTACTTC	CASSQEVAGAYEQYF
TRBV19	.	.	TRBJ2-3	TGTGCCACGAGCTGGACATATAGCACAGATACGCAGTATTTT	CATSWTYSTDTQYF
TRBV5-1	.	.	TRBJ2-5	TGCGCCAGCAGTGGTGAGGGAGACCAAGAGACCCAGTACTTC	CASSGEGDQETQYF
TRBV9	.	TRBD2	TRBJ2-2	TGTGCCAGCAACCGGGAGACTAGCGCCACCGGGGAGCTGTTTTTT	CASNRETSATGELFF
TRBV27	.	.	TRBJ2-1	TGTGCCAGCAGACAGGAATTGACCTCCTACAATGAGCAGTTCTTC	CASRQELTSYNEQFF
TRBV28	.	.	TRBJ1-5	TGTGCCAGCAGTTCTGAGACACGGCTAAATCAGCCCCAGCATTTT	CASSSETRLNQPQHF
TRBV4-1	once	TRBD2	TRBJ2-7	TGCGCCAGCAGCCAAGGCCCCCCGGGGGGACGGGAGGAGTACTTC	CASSQGPPGGREEYF
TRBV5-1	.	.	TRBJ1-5	TGCGCCAGCAGCTTGGGGGCCAGGGAGGATCAGCCCCAGCATTTT	CASSLGAREDQPQHF
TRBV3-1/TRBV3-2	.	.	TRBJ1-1	TGTGCCAGCAGCCAAGATCATCGGGGTCTCGTCAACACTGAAGCTTTCTTT	CASSQDHRGLVNTEAFF
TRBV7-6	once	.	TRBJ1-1	TGTGCCAGCAGTCCCGGGACTGAAAGCAGAGCTTTCTTT	CASSPGTESRAFF
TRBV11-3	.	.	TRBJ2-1	TGTGCCAGCAGCCCCGGGATTACCCCCCACAATGAGCAGTTCTTC	CASSPGITPHNEQFF
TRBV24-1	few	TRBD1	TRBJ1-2	TGTGCCACCAGTGCCCCGACAGGGGATTACTATGGCTACACCTTC	CATSAPTGDYYGYTF
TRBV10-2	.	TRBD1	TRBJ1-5	TGCGCCAGCGAAGCAACAGGGGTGAAAGGGCCCCAGCATTTT	CASEATGVKGPQHF
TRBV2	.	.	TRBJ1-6	TGTGCCAGCACCAAGGGGGACTCACCCCTCCACTTT	CASTKGDSPLHF
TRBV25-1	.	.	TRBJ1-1	TGTGCCAGCAGATATAACACTGAAGCTTTCTTT	CASRYNTEAFF
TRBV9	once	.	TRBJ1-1	TGTGCCAGCAGCCCGAGCGGAGGGGTTAACACTGAAGCTTTCTTT	CASSPSGGVNTEAFF
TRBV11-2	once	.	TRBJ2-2	TGTGCCAGCAGCTTGTTATCCTCCGGGGGCACCGGGGAGCTGTTTTTT	CASSLLSSGGTGELFF